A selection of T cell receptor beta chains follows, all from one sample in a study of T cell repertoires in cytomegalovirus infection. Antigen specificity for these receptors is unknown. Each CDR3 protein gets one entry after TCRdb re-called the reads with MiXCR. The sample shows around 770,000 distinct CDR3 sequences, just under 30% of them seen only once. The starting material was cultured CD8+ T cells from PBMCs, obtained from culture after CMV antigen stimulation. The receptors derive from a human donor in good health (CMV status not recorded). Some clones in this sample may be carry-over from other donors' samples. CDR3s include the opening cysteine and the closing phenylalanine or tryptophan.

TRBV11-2	CASSSGTSGGSYEQFF
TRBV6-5	CTVRVGADTQYF
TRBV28	CASSSARTGQGYTF
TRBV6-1	CASSGGLAVETQYF
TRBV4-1	CASSQMADSINQPQHF
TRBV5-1	CASSLWDRGYGYTF
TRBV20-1	CSATDRGRFHEQYF
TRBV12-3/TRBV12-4	CASSVHRTEEAFF
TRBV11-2	CASSFYKLVPGQDSSGANVLTF
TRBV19	CASRAPDNEQFF
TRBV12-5	CASGLPNWDSGNTIYF
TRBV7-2	CASSFVSSQDQPQHF
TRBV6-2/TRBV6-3	CASSYQGEAGETQYF
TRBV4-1	CASSQDRHLNTEAFF
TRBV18	CASSPRAGGNNEQFF
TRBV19	CASSIPPTRSAYNEQFF
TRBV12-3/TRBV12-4	CASRSTGGLKETQYF
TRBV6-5	CASSYTASSYNEQFF
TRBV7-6	CASSLSLAGARTQYF
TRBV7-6	CASSLASFGTESSYEQYF
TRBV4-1	CASSQGDRQETQYF
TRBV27	CASSLGVGLAGGTADTQYF